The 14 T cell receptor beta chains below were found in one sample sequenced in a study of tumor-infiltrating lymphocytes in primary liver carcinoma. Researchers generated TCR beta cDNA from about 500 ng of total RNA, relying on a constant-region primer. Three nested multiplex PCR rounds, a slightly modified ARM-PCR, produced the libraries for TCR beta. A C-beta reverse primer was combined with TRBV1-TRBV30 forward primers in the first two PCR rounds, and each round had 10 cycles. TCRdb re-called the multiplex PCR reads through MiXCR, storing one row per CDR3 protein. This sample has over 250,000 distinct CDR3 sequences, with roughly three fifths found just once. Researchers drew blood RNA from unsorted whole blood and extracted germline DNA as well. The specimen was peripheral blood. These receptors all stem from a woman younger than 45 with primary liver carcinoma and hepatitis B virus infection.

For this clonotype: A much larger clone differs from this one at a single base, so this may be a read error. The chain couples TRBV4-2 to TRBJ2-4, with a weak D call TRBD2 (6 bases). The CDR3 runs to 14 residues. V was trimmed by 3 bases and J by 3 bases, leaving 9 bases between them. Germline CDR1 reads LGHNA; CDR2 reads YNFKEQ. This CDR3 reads CASSQEGVKNIQYF. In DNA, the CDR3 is TGTGCCAGCAGCCAGGAGGGAGTCAAAAACATTCAGTACTTC.

In nucleotides, the CDR3 is TGTGCCAGTAGTCCTACTGACACCGGGGAGCTGTTTTTT. Residues: CASSPTDTGELFF. This chain links TRBV11-2 with TRBJ2-2, with unresolved D. The V gene's germline CDR1 is SGHAT and CDR2 FQNNGV. CDR3 size: 13 residues. The ends were cut back, 9 bases at V and 3 bases at J, with 11 bases in the middle.

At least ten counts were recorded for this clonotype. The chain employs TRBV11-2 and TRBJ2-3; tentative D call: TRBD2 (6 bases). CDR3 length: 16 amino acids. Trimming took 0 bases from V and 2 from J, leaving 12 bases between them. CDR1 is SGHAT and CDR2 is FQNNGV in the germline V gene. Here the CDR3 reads CASSLDLAWATDTQYF. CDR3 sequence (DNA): TGTGCCAGCAGCTTAGATCTAGCGTGGGCCACAGATACGCAGTATTTT.

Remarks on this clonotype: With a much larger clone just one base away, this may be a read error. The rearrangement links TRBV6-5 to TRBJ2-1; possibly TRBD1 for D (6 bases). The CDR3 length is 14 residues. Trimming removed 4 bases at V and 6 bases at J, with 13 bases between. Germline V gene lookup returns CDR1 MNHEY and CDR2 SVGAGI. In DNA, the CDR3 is TGTGCCAGCAGTTGCGGCAGGGGTCCCAATGAGCAGTTCTTC. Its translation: CASSCGRGPNEQFF.

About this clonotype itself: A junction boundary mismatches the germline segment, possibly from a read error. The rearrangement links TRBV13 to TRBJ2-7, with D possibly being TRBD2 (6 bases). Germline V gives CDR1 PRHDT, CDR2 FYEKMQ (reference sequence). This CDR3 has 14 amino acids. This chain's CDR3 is CTSSVGLTSYEQYF. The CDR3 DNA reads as TGTACCAGCAGCGTGGGACTGACCTCCTACGAGCAGTACTTC.

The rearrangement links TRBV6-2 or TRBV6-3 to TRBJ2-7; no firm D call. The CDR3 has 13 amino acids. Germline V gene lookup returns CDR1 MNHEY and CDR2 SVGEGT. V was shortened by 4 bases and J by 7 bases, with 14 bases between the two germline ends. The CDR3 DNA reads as TGTGCCAGCAGTTTGACTCCGTTCGGGGAGCAGTACTTC. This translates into CASSLTPFGEQYF.

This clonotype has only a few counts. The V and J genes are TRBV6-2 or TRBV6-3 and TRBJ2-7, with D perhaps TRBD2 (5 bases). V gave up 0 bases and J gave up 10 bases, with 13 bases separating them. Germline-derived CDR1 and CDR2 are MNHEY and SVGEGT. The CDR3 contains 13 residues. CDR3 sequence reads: CASSYSSRLLQYF. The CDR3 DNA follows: TGTGCCAGCAGTTACTCGAGCCGACTACTCCAGTACTTC.

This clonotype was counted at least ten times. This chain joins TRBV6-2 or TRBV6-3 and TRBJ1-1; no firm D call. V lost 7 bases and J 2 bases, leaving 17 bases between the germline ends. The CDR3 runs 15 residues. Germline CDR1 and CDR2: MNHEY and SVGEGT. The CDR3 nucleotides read TGTGCCAGCATAACGCCGAGAAGGCCCAACACTGAAGCTTTCTTT. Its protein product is CASITPRRPNTEAFF.

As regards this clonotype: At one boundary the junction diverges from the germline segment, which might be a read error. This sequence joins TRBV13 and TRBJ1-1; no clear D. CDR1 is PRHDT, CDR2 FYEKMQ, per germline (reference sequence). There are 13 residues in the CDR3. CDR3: CASSLDGNTEALF. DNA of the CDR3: TGTGCCAGCAGCCTTGACGGGAACACTGAAGCTCTCTTT.

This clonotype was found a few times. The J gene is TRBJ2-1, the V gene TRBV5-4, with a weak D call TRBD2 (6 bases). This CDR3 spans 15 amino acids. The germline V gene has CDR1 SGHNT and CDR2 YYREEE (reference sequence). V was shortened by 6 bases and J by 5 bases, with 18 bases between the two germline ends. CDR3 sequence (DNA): TGTGCCAGCACCTCTGGAGGGCCCAATGACAATGAGCAGTTCTTC. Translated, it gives CASTSGGPNDNEQFF.

The CDR3 DNA reads as TGTGCCTGGTGTGCCTTCTACCCTCTGGCTGAAGCTTTCTTT. Protein product: CAWCAFYPLAEAFF. The chain recombines TRBV30 with TRBJ1-1; D is unclear. CDR3 length: 14 residues. Germline V lookup: CDR1 GTSNPN, CDR2 SVGIG (reference sequence). The V and J ends lost 5 bases and 6 bases respectively, with 19 bases between them.

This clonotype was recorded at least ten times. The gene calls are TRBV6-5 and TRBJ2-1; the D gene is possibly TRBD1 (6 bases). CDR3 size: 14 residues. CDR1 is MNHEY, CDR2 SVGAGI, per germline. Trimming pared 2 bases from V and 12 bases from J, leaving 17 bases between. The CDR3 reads CASSYGKQGFGQFF. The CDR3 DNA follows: TGTGCCAGCAGTTACGGAAAACAGGGATTTGGGCAGTTCTTC.

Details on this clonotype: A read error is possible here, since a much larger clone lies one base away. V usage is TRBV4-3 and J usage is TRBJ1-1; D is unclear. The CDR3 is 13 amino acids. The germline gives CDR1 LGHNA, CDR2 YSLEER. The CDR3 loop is CASSQGRNTETFF. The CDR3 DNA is TGCGCCAGCAGCCAAGGAAGGAACACTGAAACTTTCTTT.

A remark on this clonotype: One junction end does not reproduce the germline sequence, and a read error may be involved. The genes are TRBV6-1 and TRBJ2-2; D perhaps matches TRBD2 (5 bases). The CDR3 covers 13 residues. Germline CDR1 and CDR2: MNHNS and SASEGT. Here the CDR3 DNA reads TGTGCCGGCAGACGGGAAGGCACCGGGGAGCTGTTTTTT. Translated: CAGRREGTGELFF.